These 32 T cell receptor beta chains were all obtained from the same sample, sequenced in a study of T-cell memory formation after mild COVID-19. TCRdb fed the 5' RACE reads into MiXCR, producing one record per CDR3 protein. The sample lists some 450,000 distinct CDR3 sequences, more than 15% occurring once. The sequencing input was PBMCs or a T cell subset sorted from them (not recorded which). The receptors here all came from a man younger than 35 who had mild COVID-19 (a few samples of this study predate the infection). Cell type and time point are not known.

The chain joins TRBV6-2 or TRBV6-3 to TRBJ2-7, with D unresolved. V was clipped by 2 bases and J by 3 bases, with 8 bases between them. The CDR3 sequence is 13 residues long. CDR1 and CDR2 (germline): MNHEY, SVGEGT. The CDR3 nucleotides read TGTGCCAGCAGTTACAACTCAGGCTACGAGCAGTACGTC. It codes for CASSYNSGYEQYV.

The chain has TRBV7-9 and TRBJ2-2, with 8 nucleotides matching TRBD1. This CDR3 region has 14 residues. Germline lookup yields CDR1 SEHNR and CDR2 FQNEAQ (reference sequence). J was trimmed by 6 bases and V by 6 bases; bases with no gene match: 6. The CDR3 sequence is CASSPGGFAGELFF. CDR3 sequence (DNA): TGTGCCAGCAGTCCAGGGGGCTTCGCCGGGGAGCTGTTTTTT.

This rearrangement joins TRBV5-1 to TRBJ1-5; D is possibly TRBD1 (5 bases). Trimming shortened V by 2 bases and J by 6 bases, and 9 bases separated the two germline ends. CDR1 is SGHRS, CDR2 YFSETQ, per germline. The CDR3 has 13 residues. The chain's CDR3 is CASSFGAGQPQHF. The CDR3 DNA follows: TGCGCCAGCAGCTTCGGGGCGGGTCAGCCCCAGCATTTT.

In its sample, this clonotype was seen a few times. V is TRBV5-1 and J is TRBJ1-1; 8 bases align to TRBD1. V dropped 6 bases and J dropped 1; count of bases not matched to a gene: 5. Germline assignment: CDR1 SGHRS and CDR2 YFSETQ. The CDR3 has 14 residues. Here the CDR3 reads CASIAGTGNTEAFF. The CDR3, as DNA: TGCGCCAGCATTGCCGGGACAGGGAACACTGAAGCTTTCTTT.

This clonotype was picked up a small number of times. The chain links TRBV6-5 to TRBJ2-2, with D tentatively TRBD1 (5 bases). The CDR3 sequence is 14 residues long. The V and J ends lost 5 bases and 1 base respectively, with 8 bases between them. CDR1 is MNHEY and CDR2 is SVGAGI in the germline V gene. This CDR3 is CASSRTLNTGELFF. CDR3 nucleotide sequence: TGTGCCAGCAGTCGGACACTGAACACCGGGGAGCTGTTTTTT.

The CDR3 bases are TGTGCCAGCAAGGGAGCAGCGGCCCAAGAGACCCAGTACTTC. Protein product: CASKGAAAQETQYF. The chain recombines TRBV2 with TRBJ2-5, with D maybe TRBD2 (5 bases). V dropped 7 bases and J dropped 1 base, with 13 bases sitting between them. The CDR3 has 14 amino acids. The V gene's germline CDR1 is SNHLY and CDR2 FYNNEI.

This clonotype has a handful of counts. This sequence joins TRBV4-3 and TRBJ1-4; D gene ambiguous. The ends were cut back, 0 bases at V and 14 bases at J, with 10 bases in the middle. Germline assignment: CDR1 LGHNA and CDR2 YSLEER. The CDR3 is made up of 12 amino acids. The CDR3 sequence: CASSQDRRRLFF. The CDR3 DNA reads TGCGCCAGCAGCCAAGATAGGCGGAGGCTGTTTTTT.

This clonotype was picked up a small number of times. The chain uses TRBV12-3 or TRBV12-4 and TRBJ1-2; no reliable D call. Trimming stripped 2 bases from V and 2 bases from J, with 9 bases between. This CDR3 comprises 14 residues. This CDR3 reads CASSLQALNYGYTF. DNA of the CDR3: TGTGCCAGCAGTTTACAGGCCCTGAACTATGGCTACACCTTC.

Concerning this clonotype itself: The junction departs from the called germline gene at one end, perhaps through a read error. The chain carries TRBV4-3 and TRBJ2-7; 9 bases align to TRBD2. This CDR3 region has 17 residues. Germline loops: CDR1 LGHNA, CDR2 YSLEER. CDR3 sequence: CASSQDSSVGTSYEKYF. DNA for the CDR3: TGCGCCAGCAGCCAAGATAGTTCAGTCGGGACTAGCTACGAGAAGTACTTC.

The sample holds many counts of this clonotype. This sequence joins TRBV5-1 and TRBJ1-2, with TRBD1 identical over 9 bases. V dropped 6 bases and J dropped 6; count of bases not matched to a gene: 12. Germline V CDR1 and CDR2: SGHRS, YFSETQ. This CDR3 comprises 15 residues. The CDR3 DNA follows: TGCGCCAGCAACATCGGGACAGGGCTCTCCAATGGCTACACCTTC. It specifies CASNIGTGLSNGYTF.

The V gene is TRBV25-1, the J gene TRBJ2-3, with a possible D match to TRBD2 (6 bases). V was pared by 5 bases and J by 3 bases, with 18 bases between. Germline CDR1 reads MGHDK; CDR2 reads SYGVNS. The CDR3 contains 16 residues. CDR3 sequence (DNA): TGTGCCAGCAGTTCCCCTGGGGGGTACAGAACAGATACGCAGTATTTT. It is translated as CASSSPGGYRTDTQYF.

The chain uses TRBV12-3 or TRBV12-4 and TRBJ1-1; a weak D match, TRBD1 (5 bases). CDR3 length: 13 residues. Trimming removed 10 bases at V and 1 base at J, with 13 bases between. The CDR3 is CATSRGKNTEAFF. DNA of the CDR3: TGTGCCACCTCGAGGGGTAAGAACACTGAAGCTTTCTTT.

This clonotype was observed at least ten times. This chain joins TRBV3-1 and TRBJ1-1, with no clear D. The CDR3 spans 13 residues. Looked up from germline, CDR1 is LGHDT and CDR2 is YNNKEL (reference sequence). Trimming pared 2 bases from V and 8 bases from J, leaving 12 bases between. CDR3 loop: CASSQNTAGEAFF. The DNA of the CDR3 is TGTGCCAGCAGCCAAAATACGGCGGGAGAAGCTTTCTTT.

This clonotype was counted ten times or more. The CDR3: CATSGGQGASFNEQYF. CDR3 in DNA: TGTGCCACCAGCGGGGGACAGGGGGCTTCATTCAACGAGCAGTACTTC. This chain uses TRBV15 with TRBJ2-7, with TRBD1 identical over 12 bases. Germline assignment: CDR1 LNHNV and CDR2 YYDKDF (reference sequence). The trim removed 5 bases at V and 5 bases at J, leaving 10 bases unmatched. The CDR3 contains 16 residues.

This clonotype has just a few counts. This chain joins TRBV12-3 or TRBV12-4 and TRBJ1-2, with D possibly TRBD1 on 6 matching bases. The germline V and J ends were trimmed by 3 bases and 8 bases, with 10 bases remaining between them. The CDR3 runs 12 residues. CDR3 amino acids: CASSFQGRGYTF. The DNA for the CDR3 is TGTGCCAGCAGTTTTCAGGGGAGGGGCTACACCTTC.

This clonotype has just a few counts. The chain employs TRBV9 and TRBJ2-3, with 7 bases that match TRBD2. The CDR3 spans 14 residues. Germline V gene sequence: CDR1 SGDLS, CDR2 YYNGEE. Trimming cost V 6 bases and J 1 base; bases outside gene matches: 5. The CDR3 DNA follows: TGTGCCAGCACCCCCGCGGGGGGCACAGATACGCAGTATTTT. Protein: CASTPAGGTDTQYF.

This clonotype showed up many times. V is TRBV7-3 and J is TRBJ1-1; D may be TRBD1 (6 bases). In germline, CDR1 is SGHTA, CDR2 FQGTGA. Trimming took off 4 bases at V and 8 bases at J, with 8 bases between the two ends. The CDR3 loop spans 11 amino acids. The CDR3 spells CASSSGQEAFF. In DNA, the CDR3 is TGTGCCAGCAGCTCAGGACAGGAAGCTTTCTTT.

This chain connects TRBV3-1 to TRBJ2-3; 11 nucleotides align to TRBD2. CDR1 and CDR2 from the germline V gene are LGHDT and YNNKEL (reference sequence). V lost 4 bases to trimming and J lost 5 bases; unmatched junction nucleotides: 8. CDR3 length: 16 amino acids. In nucleotides, the CDR3 is TGTGCCAGCAGCCCCGATAGCGGGGGGGCACAAGATACGCAGTATTTT. It encodes CASSPDSGGAQDTQYF.

This clonotype was observed a few times. The chain combines TRBV29-1 with TRBJ2-1; TRBD1 agrees at 8 bases. The CDR3 covers 14 residues. Germline V gene lookup returns CDR1 SQVTM and CDR2 ANQGSEA. Trimming took 6 bases from V and 8 from J; bases not matched to a gene: 12. CDR3: CSVAGTGLGYEQFF. The CDR3 DNA sequence: TGCAGCGTCGCCGGGACAGGTCTGGGTTATGAGCAGTTCTTC.

This clonotype was observed a handful of times. This chain connects TRBV5-6 to TRBJ2-5; no definite D call. Germline V gene lookup returns CDR1 SGHDT and CDR2 YYEEEE. The V gene lost 1 base and the J gene lost 1 base, with 5 bases spanning the gap. The CDR3 has 13 amino acids. CDR3 region: CASSLRAQETQYF. CDR3 DNA sequence: TGTGCCAGCAGCTTGAGAGCCCAAGAGACCCAGTACTTC.

V and J are TRBV4-3 and TRBJ2-2, with 7 nucleotides matching TRBD2. V shed 4 bases, J shed 6 bases, and the junction held 11 bases outside the gene matches. CDR1 LGHNA and CDR2 YSLEER come from the germline V gene. This CDR3 comprises 16 residues. The chain's CDR3 is CASSPSRTSRAGELFF. In nucleotides, the CDR3 is TGCGCCAGCAGCCCATCTCGGACTAGTCGGGCCGGGGAGCTGTTTTTT.

This chain uses TRBV5-1 with TRBJ2-3; 7 bases line up with TRBD2. V lost 4 bases and J lost 5; bases outside the gene matches: 10. CDR1 is SGHRS and CDR2 is YFSETQ in the germline V gene. This CDR3 is built from 15 residues. Here the CDR3 reads CASSRSGGSEDTQYF. CDR3 nucleotides: TGCGCCAGCAGCCGGTCGGGGGGTTCGGAAGATACGCAGTATTTT.

This clonotype showed up just a few times. The chain has TRBV14 and TRBJ1-1; D gene ambiguous. This CDR3 comprises 13 residues. Trimming cost V 5 bases and J 1 base, with 8 bases left between them. CDR1 and CDR2 (germline): SGHDN, FVKESK. CDR3 sequence reads: CASSYDTNTEAFF. Here the CDR3 DNA reads TGTGCCAGCAGCTATGATACGAACACTGAAGCTTTCTTT.

The chain links TRBV4-3 to TRBJ2-3; 8 nucleotides match TRBD2. V shed 0 bases, J shed 4 bases, and the junction held 6 bases outside the gene matches. CDR1 is LGHNA, CDR2 YSLEER, per germline. The CDR3 sequence is 16 residues long. The CDR3 spells CASSQDLQRGPDTQYF. As DNA, the CDR3 is TGCGCCAGCAGCCAAGATCTGCAGCGGGGGCCAGATACGCAGTATTTT.

The chain uses TRBV7-6 and TRBJ2-2; maybe TRBD1 (6 bases). The germline V gene has CDR1 SGHVS and CDR2 FNYEAQ. Trimming took 4 bases from V and 6 from J, leaving 9 bases between them. There are 13 residues in the CDR3. The CDR3 DNA is TGTGCCAGCAGCTCAACAGGGTCCGGGGAGCTGTTTTTT. This encodes CASSSTGSGELFF. The whole variable domain, filled in from reference TRBV7-6 and TRBJ2-2, reads GAGVSQSPRYKVTKRGQDVALRCDPISGHVSLYWYRQALGQGPEFLTYFNYEAQQDKSGLPNDRFSAERPEGSISTLTIQRTEQRDSAMYRCASSSTGSGELFFGEGSRLTVL.

In its sample, this clonotype was seen a few times. The J gene is TRBJ1-2, the V gene TRBV7-9; 9 nucleotides agree with TRBD1. V was clipped by 5 bases and J by 8 bases; unmatched bases: 3. Germline V lookup: CDR1 SEHNR, CDR2 FQNEAQ (reference sequence). The CDR3 has 12 residues. CDR3 coding DNA: TGTGCCAGCAGCCGGACAGGGGACGGCTACACCTTC. Its protein product is CASSRTGDGYTF.

This chain uses TRBV12-3 or TRBV12-4 with TRBJ2-7; tentative D call: TRBD1 (6 bases). V lost 1 base, J lost 4 bases, and 14 bases lay in between. CDR3 length: 15 amino acids. The CDR3 nucleotides are TGTGCCAGCAGTTTAGGGGCTGGACAGCTATACGAGCAGTACTTC. This sequence encodes CASSLGAGQLYEQYF.

This chain's CDR3 is CASSLKGSDSPLHF. The CDR3 DNA reads TGTGCCAGCAGCTTAAAGGGTAGTGATTCACCCCTCCACTTT. The V gene is TRBV7-3, the J gene TRBJ1-6, with D unclear. This CDR3 contains 14 residues. The V and J ends lost 1 base and 8 bases respectively, with 9 bases between them. CDR1 and CDR2 (germline): SGHTA, FQGTGA.

About this clonotype itself: A read error may account for a junction end that differs from germline. The chain combines TRBV29-1 with TRBJ1-2; D gene unclear. The CDR3 runs to 13 residues. CDR1 is SQVTM, CDR2 ANQGSEA, per germline. CDR3 sequence: CIVRTDGNYGYTF. CDR3 bases: TGCATCGTTCGAACGGATGGTAACTATGGCTACACCTTC.

This clonotype came up a few times. V gene TRBV21-1 combines with J gene TRBJ2-7; the listed D gene, TRBD2, was not tested against the DNA. TRBV21-1 is a pseudogene. The CDR3 is 16 residues long. CDR3: CASRRQGLSRGYEQYV. CDR3 nucleotides: TGTGCCAGCAGGCGACAGGGCCTCTCCCGGGGATACGAGCAGTACGTC.

CDR3 coding DNA: TGTGCCAGCAGCTTGGTGGTGGGGGGACTTAATGAAAAACTGTTTTTT. It yields the protein CASSLVVGGLNEKLFF. The gene calls are TRBV5-5 and TRBJ1-4, with D maybe TRBD1 (5 bases). This CDR3 has 16 amino acids. Between the trimmed V and J ends, which lost 0 bases and 4 bases, there was a span of 13 bases. CDR1 and CDR2 from the germline V gene are SGHKS and YYEKEE (reference sequence). Together with reference TRBV5-5 and TRBJ1-4, the CDR3 gives the full variable domain: DAGVTQSPTHLIKTRGQQVTLRCSPISGHKSVSWYQQVLGQGPQFIFQYYEKEERGRGNFPDRFSARQFPNYSSELNVNALLLGDSALYLCASSLVVGGLNEKLFFGSGTQLSVL.

This rearrangement joins TRBV12-3 or TRBV12-4 to TRBJ1-5, with D possibly being TRBD1 (6 bases). The CDR3 loop spans 16 amino acids. V lost 4 bases, J lost 0 bases, and 13 bases lay in between. CDR3 protein: CASSSGQLYSNQPQHF. DNA for the CDR3: TGTGCCAGCAGTTCTGGACAGTTGTATAGCAATCAGCCCCAGCATTTT.